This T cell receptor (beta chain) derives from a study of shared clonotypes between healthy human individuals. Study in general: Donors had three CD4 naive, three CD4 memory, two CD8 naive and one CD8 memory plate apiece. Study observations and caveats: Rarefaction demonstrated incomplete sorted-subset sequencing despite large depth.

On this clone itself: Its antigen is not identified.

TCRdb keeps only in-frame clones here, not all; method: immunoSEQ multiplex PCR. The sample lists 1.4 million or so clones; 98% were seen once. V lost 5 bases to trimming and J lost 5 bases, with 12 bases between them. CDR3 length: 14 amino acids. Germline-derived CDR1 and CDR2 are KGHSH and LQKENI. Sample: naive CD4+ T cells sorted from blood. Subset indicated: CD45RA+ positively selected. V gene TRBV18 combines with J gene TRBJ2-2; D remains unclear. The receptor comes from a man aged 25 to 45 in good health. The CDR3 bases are TGTGCCAGCTCAGAACGGACGGATACCGGGGAGCTGTTTTTT. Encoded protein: CASSERTDTGELFF.